Below, 28 T cell receptor beta chains from the same sample are listed, as sequenced in a study of identical twins. TCRdb reprocessed the 5' RACE reads via MiXCR and lists one record per CDR3 protein. The table shows about 240,000 distinct CDR3 sequences, with roughly 13% occurring only once. These data were also filed under a second study, of yellow fever vaccine responses in identical twins.

The source material was memory (CD45RO+) T cells sorted from blood. The source of these receptors is a woman between 18 and 30 years old in good health.

The J gene is TRBJ2-3, the V gene TRBV9, with D maybe TRBD2 (5 bases). This CDR3 has 12 residues. Germline V gives CDR1 SGDLS, CDR2 YYNGEE. The V and J ends lost 4 bases and 9 bases respectively, with 12 bases between them. The CDR3 DNA sequence: TGTGCCAGCAGCCCTGATCCGGGGACGCAGTATTTT. As protein: CASSPDPGTQYF.

V and J are TRBV7-6 and TRBJ2-7; D call uncertain. V lost 1 base and J 1 base, leaving 8 bases between the germline ends. Germline values: CDR1 SGHVS, CDR2 FNYEAQ. The CDR3 runs to 14 residues. In DNA, the CDR3 is TGTGCCAGCAGCTTAGGACACGGTTCCTACGAGCAGTACTTC. This encodes CASSLGHGSYEQYF. Combining the CDR3 with reference TRBV7-6 and TRBJ2-7 gives the whole variable domain GAGVSQSPRYKVTKRGQDVALRCDPISGHVSLYWYRQALGQGPEFLTYFNYEAQQDKSGLPNDRFSAERPEGSISTLTIQRTEQRDSAMYRCASSLGHGSYEQYFGPGTRLTVT.

This clonotype was counted between two and nine times. The chain employs TRBV3-1 and TRBJ2-3, with 7 bases fitting TRBD2. Germline V gene data show CDR1 as LGHDT and CDR2 as YNNKEL (reference sequence). V trimming: 1 base; J trimming: 2 bases; junction bases outside the gene matches: 3. The CDR3 sequence is 15 residues long. The CDR3 DNA is TGTGCCAGCAGCCAAGGCGGGGACTACACAGATACGCAGTATTTT. The encoded protein is CASSQGGDYTDTQYF.

V is TRBV5-1 and J is TRBJ2-1; D gene unclear. V shed 0 bases and J shed 1 base, with 8 bases lying between them. CDR1 SGHRS and CDR2 YFSETQ come from the germline V gene. The CDR3 is 15 residues long. CDR3: CASSLASSSYNEQFF. Here the CDR3 DNA reads TGCGCCAGCAGCTTGGCAAGCTCGTCCTACAATGAGCAGTTCTTC.

A remark on this clonotype: The junction and the germline gene differ at one end; a read error may be behind it. The chain uses TRBV30 and TRBJ2-3; D call uncertain. The CDR3 runs to 11 residues. Germline V gene lookup returns CDR1 GTSNPN and CDR2 SVGIG (reference sequence). CDR3 sequence reads: CAWSTRNNWDF. The CDR3 DNA is TGTGCCTGGAGTACGAGAAACAACTGGGATTTT.

This clonotype was observed a few times. This chain connects TRBV4-3 to TRBJ1-2; TRBD1 agrees at 9 bases. Germline CDR1 and CDR2: LGHNA and YSLEER. The CDR3 totals 15 residues. V shed 1 base and J 5 bases; nucleotides not matched to a gene: 5. The DNA for the CDR3 is TGCGCCAGCAGCCAAGCTTGGACAGGGGTGTATGGCTACACCTTC. It specifies CASSQAWTGVYGYTF.

This clonotype was counted only a few times. CDR3: CASSYSRTSGGNEQYF. CDR3 nucleotides: TGTGCCAGCAGTTACTCTAGGACTAGCGGGGGAAACGAGCAGTACTTC. The rearrangement joins TRBV6-5 to TRBJ2-7, with 13 bases matching TRBD2. J was trimmed by 5 bases and V by 0 bases; bases with no gene match: 4. CDR1 and CDR2 from the germline V gene are MNHEY and SVGAGI. This CDR3 region has 16 residues.

This clonotype appeared a few times. This chain joins TRBV29-1 and TRBJ2-7; 9 bases agree with TRBD1. This CDR3 has 12 amino acids. J lost 3 bases, V lost 7 bases, and 4 bases had no gene match. The germline V gene has CDR1 SQVTM and CDR2 ANQGSEA. CDR3 loop: CSGRDRVYEQYF. In nucleotides, the CDR3 is TGCAGCGGCCGGGACAGGGTCTACGAGCAGTACTTC.

This clonotype was recorded a few times. The CDR3 sequence: CASSFGEGGGNTIYF. The CDR3 nucleotides read TGTGCCAGCAGTTTTGGGGAAGGTGGTGGAAACACCATATATTTT. The chain joins TRBV12-3 or TRBV12-4 to TRBJ1-3; D is ambiguous. The length of the CDR3 is 15 residues. Trimming removed 3 bases at V and 3 bases at J, with 12 bases between.

This clonotype has a handful of counts. The V gene is TRBV4-2, the J gene TRBJ2-1, with D possibly matching TRBD1 (6 bases). Per the germline V gene, CDR1 is LGHNA and CDR2 is YNFKEQ. The CDR3 runs to 17 residues. V was shortened by 4 bases and J by 0 bases, with 16 bases between the two germline ends. The CDR3 protein is CASSRTGTPDSYNEQFF. The CDR3 nucleotides are TGTGCCAGCAGCCGAACCGGGACACCAGACTCCTACAATGAGCAGTTCTTC.

This clonotype was detected a few times. The chain combines TRBV18 with TRBJ2-5; D may match TRBD1 or TRBD2 (5 bases each). Germline-derived CDR1 and CDR2 are KGHSH and LQKENI. V was pared by 3 bases and J by 4 bases, with 12 bases between. The CDR3 is made up of 14 amino acids. Written as DNA, the CDR3 is TGTGCCAGCTCACCGATCCAGGGAGTAGAGACCCAGTACTTC. Protein: CASSPIQGVETQYF. The full variable domain, with the rest looked up from reference TRBV18 and TRBJ2-5, is NAGVMQNPRHLVRRRGQEARLRCSPMKGHSHVYWYRQLPEEGLKFMVYLQKENIIDESGMPKERFSAEFPKEGPSILRIQQVVRGDSAAYFCASSPIQGVETQYFGPGTRLLVL.

This clonotype was seen at least ten times. This chain connects TRBV14 to TRBJ2-1; D ambiguous. The germline CDR1 and CDR2 sequences are SGHDN and FVKESK. The CDR3 contains 12 residues. V was trimmed by 0 bases and J by 13 bases, leaving 10 bases between them. CDR3 in DNA: TGTGCCAGCAGCCAAGATGACACCGTACAGTTCTTC. Its translation: CASSQDDTVQFF.

This clonotype was recorded at least ten times. The chain couples TRBV12-3 or TRBV12-4 to TRBJ1-1; tentative D call: TRBD1 (5 bases). The CDR3 extends over 16 amino acids. V was trimmed by 7 bases and J by 0 bases, leaving 18 bases between them. The CDR3 nucleotides read TGTGCCAGCATCCAGGGCAATTTGGGTATGAACACTGAAGCTTTCTTT. It is translated as CASIQGNLGMNTEAFF.

This clonotype was counted at least ten times. This chain links TRBV20-1 with TRBJ2-1; D tentatively reads TRBD1 or TRBD2 (5 bases each). The CDR3 length is 14 residues. The germline V gene encodes CDR1 DFQATT and CDR2 SNEGSKA (reference sequence). Trimming cost V 3 bases and J 6 bases, with 15 bases left between them. The CDR3 region is CSASKGTGGNEQFF. CDR3 bases: TGCAGTGCTAGTAAAGGGACGGGCGGCAATGAGCAGTTCTTC.

This clonotype was picked up a small number of times. The chain has TRBV12-3 or TRBV12-4 and TRBJ2-7, with D tentatively TRBD2 (5 bases). Deletions cut 7 bases from V and 2 bases from J, with 15 bases between. CDR3 length: 14 residues. The CDR3 DNA is TGTGCCAGCACCCTTGGAGGTACTACCTACGAGCAGTACTTC. Protein sequence: CASTLGGTTYEQYF.

This clonotype was detected a few times. The gene calls are TRBV11-2 and TRBJ2-5; the D gene could be TRBD1 or TRBD2 (5 bases each). Germline CDR1 and CDR2: SGHAT and FQNNGV. The length of the CDR3 is 15 residues. V gave up 7 bases and J gave up 5 bases, with 20 bases separating them. The CDR3 nucleotides read TGTGCCAGCAAGGGTGGGACGGGAAGTATGGAGACCCAGTACTTC. It translates to CASKGGTGSMETQYF.

The chain recombines TRBV19 with TRBJ2-1, with D perhaps matching TRBD1 or TRBD2 (5 bases each). Trimming shortened V by 3 bases and J by 3 bases, and 9 bases separated the two germline ends. The CDR3 extends over 14 amino acids. The germline CDR1 and CDR2 sequences are LNHDA and SQIVND (reference sequence). CDR3 sequence: CASSIGTNYNEQFF. The CDR3 DNA is TGTGCCAGTAGTATTGGGACGAACTACAATGAGCAGTTCTTC.

The CDR3 is CSVEGTDGLRYF. In nucleotides, the CDR3 is TGCAGCGTTGAGGGTACGGACGGGCTCAGGTACTTC. J is TRBJ2-7 and V is TRBV29-1, with D unresolved. The germline V and J ends were trimmed by 3 bases and 12 bases, with 18 bases remaining between them. This CDR3 comprises 12 residues. Looked up from germline, CDR1 is SQVTM and CDR2 is ANQGSEA.

V usage is TRBV28 and J usage is TRBJ2-7; TRBD1 aligns across 7 bases. The CDR3 totals 11 residues. V shed 4 bases and J 11 bases; nucleotides not matched to a gene: 5. Germline V gives CDR1 MDHEN, CDR2 SYDVKM. CDR3 sequence (DNA): TGTGCCAGCAGTTACAGGGGCATTGAGTACTTC. Translated: CASSYRGIEYF.

The table lists this clonotype with many counts. This chain connects TRBV12-3 or TRBV12-4 to TRBJ2-7; D perhaps matches TRBD1 (6 bases). The CDR3 contains 13 residues. Deletions cut 5 bases from V and 2 bases from J, with 10 bases between. Written as DNA, the CDR3 is TGTGCCAGCAGTCTGGACAGTCCCTACGAGCAGTACTTC. Amino acid sequence: CASSLDSPYEQYF.

In its sample, this clonotype was seen many times. V gene TRBV6-2 or TRBV6-3 combines with J gene TRBJ1-5; D call uncertain. The CDR3 is 14 amino acids. Germline loops: CDR1 MNHEY, CDR2 SVGEGT. Deletions cut 4 bases from V and 6 bases from J, with 13 bases between. The chain's CDR3 is CASSFSEVAQPQHF. Here the CDR3 DNA reads TGTGCCAGCAGTTTCTCAGAGGTCGCTCAGCCCCAGCATTTT.

V and J are TRBV9 and TRBJ2-3; tentatively, D is TRBD1 or TRBD2 (6 bases each). V lost 3 bases, J lost 6 bases, and 14 bases lay in between. The CDR3 length is 14 residues. Germline assignment: CDR1 SGDLS and CDR2 YYNGEE. Written as DNA, the CDR3 is TGTGCCAGCAGCGCCGTGGGGGGCCAGGATACGCAGTATTTT. Amino acids: CASSAVGGQDTQYF.

A few counts support this clonotype. This chain joins TRBV2 and TRBJ2-3; no clear D. The CDR3 has 14 amino acids. Trimming removed 3 bases at V and 4 bases at J, with 11 bases between. Germline loops: CDR1 SNHLY, CDR2 FYNNEI. CDR3 in DNA: TGTGCCAGCAGTGAGCCCTCCGTTCCAGATACGCAGTATTTT. Encoded protein: CASSEPSVPDTQYF.

The sample holds a few counts of this clonotype. The chain uses TRBV7-2 and TRBJ2-1; no reliable D call. This CDR3 contains 15 residues. CDR1 and CDR2 from the germline V gene are SGHTA and FQGNSA. The V and J ends lost 4 bases and 0 bases respectively, with 10 bases between them. In DNA, the CDR3 is TGTGCCAGCAGCTCCCATGGGTTCTCCTACAATGAGCAGTTCTTC. It specifies CASSSHGFSYNEQFF.

This clonotype was seen repeatedly, ten times or more. This chain connects TRBV6-2 or TRBV6-3 to TRBJ2-7; TRBD1 agrees at 9 bases. V trimming: 7 bases; J trimming: 5 bases; junction bases outside the gene matches: 9. The germline V gene encodes CDR1 MNHEY and CDR2 SVGEGT. The CDR3 has 14 residues. In nucleotides, the CDR3 is TGTGCCAGCAACCAGGACAGGGGCACTGACGAGCAGTACTTC. It specifies CASNQDRGTDEQYF.

V and J are TRBV12-3 or TRBV12-4 and TRBJ2-1; 8 nucleotides align to TRBD2. With V trimmed by 6 bases and J by 7 bases, 17 bases remained unmatched. The length of the CDR3 is 17 residues. The CDR3: CASRGPGGSGSQNEQFF. DNA for the CDR3: TGTGCCAGCAGGGGGCCGGGGGGGAGCGGGAGTCAAAATGAGCAGTTCTTC.

The rearrangement links TRBV5-4 to TRBJ2-7, with 7 bases lining up with TRBD1. V shed 4 bases and J 3 bases; nucleotides not matched to a gene: 7. The length of the CDR3 is 14 residues. CDR1 is SGHNT, CDR2 YYREEE, per germline (reference sequence). The CDR3 nucleotides read TGTGCCAGCAGCCGAGACAGGGTCGACTACGAGCAGTACTTC. Protein product: CASSRDRVDYEQYF.

This clonotype was observed a few times. The CDR3 DNA sequence: TGTGCCAGCAGCTTAGCGGGACTAGCGGGAGGGACAGTAGCCAAAAACATTCAGTACTTC. Its translation is CASSLAGLAGGTVAKNIQYF. This chain uses TRBV7-2 with TRBJ2-4, with 16 bases fitting TRBD2. V lost 0 bases to trimming and J lost 0 bases; unmatched junction nucleotides: 5. The germline CDR1 and CDR2 sequences are SGHTA and FQGNSA. The CDR3 loop spans 20 amino acids.